This T cell receptor beta chain is from a study of glioma-infiltrating T cells after dendritic cell vaccination. Study-wide context: Between the early 2000s and the early 2010s, patients got autologous tumor lysate-pulsed dendritic cell vaccines. Patients received three intradermal dendritic cell vaccine injections at biweekly intervals. Monocyte-derived dendritic cells, cultured 6 to 8 days with IL-4 and GM-CSF, were pulsed with autologous tumor lysate.

Before vaccination, two weeks after the third vaccination, and at progression, PBMC were collected. This clone was counted a few times. Libraries were prepared by immunoSEQ multiplex PCR; TCRdb keeps only in-frame clonotypes and omits some of them. The sample has under 100,000 clones; more than 75% are singletons. The receptor was derived from a human donor with glioblastoma. The material was blood, obtained before dendritic cell vaccination.

The CDR3 here is CAISQGITYNSPLHF. The CDR3 nucleotides read TGTGCCATCAGTCAGGGGATTACCTATAATTCACCCCTCCACTTT. The chain uses TRBV10-3 and TRBJ1-6; D may be TRBD1 (6 bases). CDR1 and CDR2 from the germline V gene are ENHRY and SYGVKD. Trimming cost V 5 bases and J 2 bases, with 10 bases left between them. The CDR3 is 15 amino acids.